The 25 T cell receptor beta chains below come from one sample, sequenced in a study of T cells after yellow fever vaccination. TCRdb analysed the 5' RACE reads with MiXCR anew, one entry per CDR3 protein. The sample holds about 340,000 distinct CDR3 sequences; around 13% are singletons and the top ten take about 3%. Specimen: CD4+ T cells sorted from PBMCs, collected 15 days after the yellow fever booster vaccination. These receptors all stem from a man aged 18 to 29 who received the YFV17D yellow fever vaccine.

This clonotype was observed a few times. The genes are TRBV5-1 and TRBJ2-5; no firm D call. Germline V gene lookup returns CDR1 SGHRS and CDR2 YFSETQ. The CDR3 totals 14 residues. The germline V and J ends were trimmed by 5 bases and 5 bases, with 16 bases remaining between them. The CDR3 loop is CASSFSYRGETQYF. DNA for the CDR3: TGCGCCAGCAGTTTCAGTTACCGTGGGGAGACCCAGTACTTC.

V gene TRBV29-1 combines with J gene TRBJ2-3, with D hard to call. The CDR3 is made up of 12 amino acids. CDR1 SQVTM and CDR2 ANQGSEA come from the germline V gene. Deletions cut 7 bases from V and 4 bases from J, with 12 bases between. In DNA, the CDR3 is TGCAGCGCTAGAGAGAGCGCAGATACGCAGTATTTT. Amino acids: CSARESADTQYF.

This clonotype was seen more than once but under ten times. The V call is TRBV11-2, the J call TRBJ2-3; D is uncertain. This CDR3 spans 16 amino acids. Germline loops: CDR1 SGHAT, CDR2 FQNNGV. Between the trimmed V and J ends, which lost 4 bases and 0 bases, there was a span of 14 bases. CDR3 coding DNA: TGTGCCAGCAGCTCTTCGTTCTACCCAAGCACAGATACGCAGTATTTT. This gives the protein CASSSSFYPSTDTQYF.

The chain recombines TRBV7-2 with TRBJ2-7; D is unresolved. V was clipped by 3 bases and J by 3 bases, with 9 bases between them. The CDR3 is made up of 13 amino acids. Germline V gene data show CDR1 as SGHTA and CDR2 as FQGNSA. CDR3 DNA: TGTGCCAGCAGCTTTGGCGCGAACTACGAGCAGTACTTC. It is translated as CASSFGANYEQYF. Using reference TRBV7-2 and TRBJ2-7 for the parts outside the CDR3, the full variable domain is GAGVSQSPSNKVTEKGKDVELRCDPISGHTALYWYRQSLGQGLEFLIYFQGNSAPDKSGLPSDRFSAERTGGSVSTLTIQRTQQEDSAVYLCASSFGANYEQYFGPGTRLTVT.

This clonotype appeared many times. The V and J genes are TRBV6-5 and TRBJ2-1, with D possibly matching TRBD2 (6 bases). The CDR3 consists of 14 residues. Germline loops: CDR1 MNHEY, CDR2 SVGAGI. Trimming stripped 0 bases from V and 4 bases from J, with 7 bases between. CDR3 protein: CASSYSEGYNEQFF. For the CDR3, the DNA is TGTGCCAGCAGTTACTCGGAGGGTTACAATGAGCAGTTCTTC.

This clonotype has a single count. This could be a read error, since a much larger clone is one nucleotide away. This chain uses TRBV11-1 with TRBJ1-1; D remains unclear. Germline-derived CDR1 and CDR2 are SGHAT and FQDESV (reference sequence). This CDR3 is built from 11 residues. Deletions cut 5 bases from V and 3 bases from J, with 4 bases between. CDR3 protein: CASSTYTEAFF. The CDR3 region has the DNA TGTGCCAGCAGCACGTACACTGAAGCTTTCTTT.

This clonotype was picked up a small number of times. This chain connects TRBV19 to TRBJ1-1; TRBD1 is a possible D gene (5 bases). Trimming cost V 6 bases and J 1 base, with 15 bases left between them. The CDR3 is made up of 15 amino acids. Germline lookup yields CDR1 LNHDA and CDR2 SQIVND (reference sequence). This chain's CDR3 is CASSEGVGTNTEAFF. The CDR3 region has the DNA TGTGCCAGTAGCGAAGGGGTGGGTACGAACACTGAAGCTTTCTTT.

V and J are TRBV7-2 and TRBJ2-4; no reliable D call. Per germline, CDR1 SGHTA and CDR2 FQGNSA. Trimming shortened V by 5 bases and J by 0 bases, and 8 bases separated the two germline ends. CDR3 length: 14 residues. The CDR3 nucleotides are TGTGCCAGCAGCCCACACTTAGCCAAAAACATTCAGTACTTC. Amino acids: CASSPHLAKNIQYF.

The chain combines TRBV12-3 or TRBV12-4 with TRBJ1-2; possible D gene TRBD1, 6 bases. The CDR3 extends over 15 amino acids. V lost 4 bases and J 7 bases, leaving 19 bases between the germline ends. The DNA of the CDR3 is TGTGCCAGCAGTTCGCCGGCAGGGGCGCGAGGTGGCTACACCTTC. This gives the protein CASSSPAGARGGYTF.

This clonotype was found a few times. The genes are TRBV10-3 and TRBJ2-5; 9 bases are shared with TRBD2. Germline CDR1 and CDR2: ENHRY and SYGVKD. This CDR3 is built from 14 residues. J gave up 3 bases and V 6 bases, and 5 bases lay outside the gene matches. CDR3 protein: CAISRLADEETQYF. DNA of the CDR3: TGTGCCATCAGCCGACTAGCGGACGAAGAGACCCAGTACTTC.

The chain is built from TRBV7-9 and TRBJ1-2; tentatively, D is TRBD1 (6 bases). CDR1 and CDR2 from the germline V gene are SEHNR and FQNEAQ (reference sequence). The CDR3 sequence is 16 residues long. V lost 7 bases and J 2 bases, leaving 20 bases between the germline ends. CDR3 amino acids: CASNSRGGIRNYGYTF. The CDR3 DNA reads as TGTGCCAGCAACTCGAGGGGGGGTATACGCAACTATGGCTACACCTTC.

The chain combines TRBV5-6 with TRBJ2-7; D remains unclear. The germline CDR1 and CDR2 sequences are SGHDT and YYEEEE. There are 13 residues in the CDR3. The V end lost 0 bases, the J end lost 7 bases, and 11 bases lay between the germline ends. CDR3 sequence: CASSLDLWKEQYF. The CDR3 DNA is TGTGCCAGCAGCTTGGATCTCTGGAAGGAGCAGTACTTC.

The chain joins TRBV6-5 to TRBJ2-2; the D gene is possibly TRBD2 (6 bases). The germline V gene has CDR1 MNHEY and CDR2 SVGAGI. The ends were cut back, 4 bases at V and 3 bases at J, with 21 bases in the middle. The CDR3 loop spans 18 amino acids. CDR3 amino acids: CASSSNRRGLADTGELFF. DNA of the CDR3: TGTGCCAGCAGTTCCAACCGACGGGGACTCGCGGACACCGGGGAGCTGTTTTTT.

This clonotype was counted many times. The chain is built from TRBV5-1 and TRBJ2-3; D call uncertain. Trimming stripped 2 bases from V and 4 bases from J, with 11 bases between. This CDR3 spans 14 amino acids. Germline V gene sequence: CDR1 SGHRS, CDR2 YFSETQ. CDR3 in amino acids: CASSLYVSADTQYF. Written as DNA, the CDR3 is TGCGCCAGCAGCTTATACGTGTCGGCAGATACGCAGTATTTT.

CDR3 amino acids: CASSGQTNQPQHF. CDR3 DNA: TGTGCTAGTTCCGGGCAGACAAATCAGCCCCAGCATTTT. The chain couples TRBV12-5 to TRBJ1-5; no clear D. Germline V gene sequence: CDR1 LGHNT, CDR2 FRNRAP. Trimming took off 8 bases at V and 4 bases at J, with 12 bases between the two ends. The CDR3 covers 13 residues.

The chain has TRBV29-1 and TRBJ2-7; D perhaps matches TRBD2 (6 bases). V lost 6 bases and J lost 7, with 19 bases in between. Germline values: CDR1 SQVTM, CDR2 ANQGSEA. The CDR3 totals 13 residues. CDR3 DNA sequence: TGCAGCGTCGCCACCGGGGTCGCGGGGGAGCAGTACGTC. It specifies CSVATGVAGEQYV.

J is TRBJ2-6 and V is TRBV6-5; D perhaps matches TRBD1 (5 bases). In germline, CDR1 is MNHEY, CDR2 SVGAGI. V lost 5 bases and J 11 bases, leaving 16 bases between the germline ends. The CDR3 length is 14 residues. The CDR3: CASSRQGDFHVLTF. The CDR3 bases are TGTGCCAGCAGTCGCCAGGGTGACTTCCACGTCCTGACTTTC.

For the CDR3, the DNA is TGTGCCAGCAGTGAAGGGAACCTTGGGGCTTTCTTT. Translated, it gives CASSEGNLGAFF. The rearrangement uses TRBV6-1 and TRBJ1-1, with unresolved D. Trimming took off 1 base at V and 11 bases at J, with 11 bases between the two ends. Germline assignment: CDR1 MNHNS and CDR2 SASEGT. This CDR3 is 12 amino acids long.

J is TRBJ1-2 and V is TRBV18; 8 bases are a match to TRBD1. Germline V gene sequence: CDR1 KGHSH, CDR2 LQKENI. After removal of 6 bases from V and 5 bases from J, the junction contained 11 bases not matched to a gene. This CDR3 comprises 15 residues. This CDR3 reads CASSPDRGDLYGYTF. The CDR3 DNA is TGTGCCAGCTCCCCCGACAGGGGAGACCTGTATGGCTACACCTTC.

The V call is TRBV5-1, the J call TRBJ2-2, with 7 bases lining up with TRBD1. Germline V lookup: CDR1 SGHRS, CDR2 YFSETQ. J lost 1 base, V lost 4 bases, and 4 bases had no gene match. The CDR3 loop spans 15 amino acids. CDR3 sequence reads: CASSAGQVNTGELFF. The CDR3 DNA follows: TGCGCCAGCAGCGCTGGACAGGTGAACACCGGGGAGCTGTTTTTT.

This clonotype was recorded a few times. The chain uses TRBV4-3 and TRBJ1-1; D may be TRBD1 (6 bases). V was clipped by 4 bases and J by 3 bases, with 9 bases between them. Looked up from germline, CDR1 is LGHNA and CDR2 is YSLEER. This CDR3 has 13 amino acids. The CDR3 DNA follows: TGCGCCAGCAGCCTCAGGGGCTACACTGAAGCTTTCTTT. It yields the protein CASSLRGYTEAFF.

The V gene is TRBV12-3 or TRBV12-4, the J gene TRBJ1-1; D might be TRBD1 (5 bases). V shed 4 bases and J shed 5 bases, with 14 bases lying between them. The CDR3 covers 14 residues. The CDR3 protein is CASSSRGARTEAFF. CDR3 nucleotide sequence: TGTGCCAGCAGTTCCCGAGGGGCGCGGACTGAAGCTTTCTTT.

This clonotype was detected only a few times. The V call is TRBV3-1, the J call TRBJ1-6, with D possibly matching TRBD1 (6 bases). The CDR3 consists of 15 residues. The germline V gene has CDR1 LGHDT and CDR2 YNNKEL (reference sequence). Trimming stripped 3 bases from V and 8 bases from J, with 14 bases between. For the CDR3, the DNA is TGTGCCAGCAGCCAGACAGGAGGAGCGGATTCACCCCTCCACTTT. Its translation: CASSQTGGADSPLHF.

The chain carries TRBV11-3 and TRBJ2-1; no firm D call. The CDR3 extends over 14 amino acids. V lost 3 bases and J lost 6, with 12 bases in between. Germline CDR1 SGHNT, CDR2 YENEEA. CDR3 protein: CASSFRWAANEQFF. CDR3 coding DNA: TGTGCCAGCAGCTTTAGGTGGGCAGCCAATGAGCAGTTCTTC.

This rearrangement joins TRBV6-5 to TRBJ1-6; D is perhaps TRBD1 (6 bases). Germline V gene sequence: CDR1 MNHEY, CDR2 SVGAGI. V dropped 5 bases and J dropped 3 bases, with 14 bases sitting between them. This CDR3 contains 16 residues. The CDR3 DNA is TGTGCCAGCAGTCGGACGGACAGTTACTATAATTCACCCCTCCACTTT. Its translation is CASSRTDSYYNSPLHF.